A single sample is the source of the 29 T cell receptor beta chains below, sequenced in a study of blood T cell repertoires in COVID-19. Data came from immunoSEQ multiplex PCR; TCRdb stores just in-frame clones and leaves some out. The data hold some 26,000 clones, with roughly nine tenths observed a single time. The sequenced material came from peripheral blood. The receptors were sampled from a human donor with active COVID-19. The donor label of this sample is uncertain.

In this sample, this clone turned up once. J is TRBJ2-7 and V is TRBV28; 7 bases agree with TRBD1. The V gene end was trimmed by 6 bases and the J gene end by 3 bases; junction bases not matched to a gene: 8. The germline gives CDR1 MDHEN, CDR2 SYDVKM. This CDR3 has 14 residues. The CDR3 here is CASSRRQGNYEQYF. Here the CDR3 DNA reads TGTGCCAGCAGCCGACGACAGGGAAACTACGAGCAGTACTTC.

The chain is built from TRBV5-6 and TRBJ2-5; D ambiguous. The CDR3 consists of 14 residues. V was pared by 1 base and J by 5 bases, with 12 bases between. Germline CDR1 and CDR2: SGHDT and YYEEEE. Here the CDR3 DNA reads TGTGCCAGCAGCTTGAGCAGACTGTTGGAGACCCAGTACTTC. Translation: CASSLSRLLETQYF.

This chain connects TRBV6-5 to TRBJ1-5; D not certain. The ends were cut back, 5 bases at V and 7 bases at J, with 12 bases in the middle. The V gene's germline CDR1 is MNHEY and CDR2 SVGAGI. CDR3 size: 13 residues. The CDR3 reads CASSPNPQQPQHF. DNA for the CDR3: TGTGCCAGCAGTCCTAATCCCCAACAGCCCCAGCATTTT.

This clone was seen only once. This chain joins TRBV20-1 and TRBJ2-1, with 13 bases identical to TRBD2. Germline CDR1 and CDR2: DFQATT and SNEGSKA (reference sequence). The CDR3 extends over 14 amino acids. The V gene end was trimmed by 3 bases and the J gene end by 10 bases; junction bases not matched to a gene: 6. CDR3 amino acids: CSASGLAGVLEQFF. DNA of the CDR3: TGCAGTGCTAGTGGACTAGCGGGAGTATTGGAGCAGTTCTTC.

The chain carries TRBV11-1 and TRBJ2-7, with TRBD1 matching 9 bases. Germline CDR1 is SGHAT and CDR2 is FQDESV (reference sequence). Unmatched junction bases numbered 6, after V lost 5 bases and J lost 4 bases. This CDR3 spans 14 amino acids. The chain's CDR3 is CASSPYRGRYEQYF. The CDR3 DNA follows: TGTGCCAGCAGCCCGTACAGGGGGCGGTACGAGCAGTACTTC.

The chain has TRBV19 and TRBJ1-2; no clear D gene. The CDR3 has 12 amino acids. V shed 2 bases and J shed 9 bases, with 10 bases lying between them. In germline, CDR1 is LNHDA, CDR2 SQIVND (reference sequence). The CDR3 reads CASSISERSYTF. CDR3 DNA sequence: TGTGCCAGTAGTATATCCGAGAGGAGCTACACCTTC.

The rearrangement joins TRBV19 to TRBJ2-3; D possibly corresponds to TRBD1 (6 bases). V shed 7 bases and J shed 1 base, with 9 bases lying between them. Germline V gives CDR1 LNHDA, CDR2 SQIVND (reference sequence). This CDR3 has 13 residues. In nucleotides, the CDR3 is TGTGCCAGTACCACAGGGCGCACAGATACGCAGTATTTT. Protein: CASTTGRTDTQYF.

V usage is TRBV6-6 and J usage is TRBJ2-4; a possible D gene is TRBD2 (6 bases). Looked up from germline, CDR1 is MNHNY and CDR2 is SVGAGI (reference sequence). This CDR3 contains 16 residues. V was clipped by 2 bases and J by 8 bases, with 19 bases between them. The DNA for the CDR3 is TGTGCCAGCAGTTACGCCTTCGGGGGTGAGGGAGACATTCAGTACTTC. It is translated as CASSYAFGGEGDIQYF.

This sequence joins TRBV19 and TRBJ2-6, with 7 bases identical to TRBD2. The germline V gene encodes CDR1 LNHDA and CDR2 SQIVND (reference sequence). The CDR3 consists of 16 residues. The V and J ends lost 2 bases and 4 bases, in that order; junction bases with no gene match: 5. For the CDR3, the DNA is TGTGCCAGTAGTATATTGGGGACTACGGGGGCCAACGTCCTGACTTTC. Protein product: CASSILGTTGANVLTF.

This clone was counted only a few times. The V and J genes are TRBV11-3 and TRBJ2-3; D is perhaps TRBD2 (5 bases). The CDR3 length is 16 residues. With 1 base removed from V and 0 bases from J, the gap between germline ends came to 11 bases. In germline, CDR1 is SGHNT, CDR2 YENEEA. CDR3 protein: CASSLGVLASTDTQYF. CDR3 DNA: TGTGCCAGCAGCTTAGGAGTCCTAGCTAGCACAGATACGCAGTATTTT.

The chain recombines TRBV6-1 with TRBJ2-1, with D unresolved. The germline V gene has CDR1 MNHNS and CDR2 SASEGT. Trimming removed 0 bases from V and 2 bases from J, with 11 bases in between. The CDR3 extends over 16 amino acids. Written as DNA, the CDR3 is TGTGCCAGCAGTGAAGCAGGAGCACCAACCTACAATGAGCAGTTCTTC. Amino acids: CASSEAGAPTYNEQFF.

CDR3 nucleotides: TGTGCCACCAGTGAATGGACATCCTCTGGAAACACCATATATTTT. Residues: CATSEWTSSGNTIYF. V usage is TRBV24-1 and J usage is TRBJ1-3, with D perhaps matching TRBD1 (5 bases). Germline CDR1 KGHDR, CDR2 SFDVKD. V was shortened by 4 bases and J by 0 bases, with 9 bases between the two germline ends. This CDR3 contains 15 residues.

The CDR3 DNA reads TGTGCCAGCAGCATGGGCGGGGATACGCAGTATTTT. Translated: CASSMGGDTQYF. This chain joins TRBV7-9 and TRBJ2-3; TRBD2 might be the D (5 bases). Per the germline V gene, CDR1 is SEHNR and CDR2 is FQNEAQ (reference sequence). This CDR3 has 12 residues. Trimming left V 5 bases short and J 6 bases short, with 9 bases between.

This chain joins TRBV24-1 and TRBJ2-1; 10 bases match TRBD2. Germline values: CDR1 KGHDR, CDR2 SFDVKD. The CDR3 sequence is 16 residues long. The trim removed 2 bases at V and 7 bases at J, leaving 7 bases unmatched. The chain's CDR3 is CATSDSRSGRGNEQFF. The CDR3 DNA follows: TGTGCCACCAGTGATTCTAGAAGCGGGAGGGGTAATGAGCAGTTCTTC.

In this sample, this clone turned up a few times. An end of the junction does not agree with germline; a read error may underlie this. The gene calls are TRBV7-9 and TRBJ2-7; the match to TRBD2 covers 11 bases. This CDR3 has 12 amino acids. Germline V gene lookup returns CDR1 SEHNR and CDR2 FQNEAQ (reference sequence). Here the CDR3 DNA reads TGTGCCAGCAGCTCACAGGGACTAGCGGAGACATTC. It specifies CASSSQGLAETF.

This CDR3 is CASSLELAGPYNEQFF. The DNA of the CDR3 is TGTGCCAGCAGCTTAGAACTAGCAGGCCCCTACAATGAGCAGTTCTTC. The chain has TRBV11-3 and TRBJ2-1; possible D gene TRBD2, 6 bases. Germline-derived CDR1 and CDR2 are SGHNT and YENEEA. V lost 0 bases to trimming and J lost 2 bases, with 11 bases between them. This CDR3 is 16 amino acids long.

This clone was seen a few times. Written as DNA, the CDR3 is TGTGCCAGTAGTACACGACAGGGTAACGAGCAGTACTTC. Its protein is CASSTRQGNEQYF. This chain connects TRBV19 to TRBJ2-7; 7 bases align to TRBD1. With 4 bases clipped from V and 5 bases from J, the junction kept 5 bases outside the gene matches. Germline V gene lookup returns CDR1 LNHDA and CDR2 SQIVND (reference sequence). The CDR3 runs 13 residues.

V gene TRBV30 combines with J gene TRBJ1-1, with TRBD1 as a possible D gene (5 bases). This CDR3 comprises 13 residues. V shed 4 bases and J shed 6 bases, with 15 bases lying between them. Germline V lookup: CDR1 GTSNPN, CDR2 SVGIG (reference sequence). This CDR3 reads CAWKGKGLAEAFF. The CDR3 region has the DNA TGTGCCTGGAAGGGCAAGGGACTGGCTGAAGCTTTCTTT.

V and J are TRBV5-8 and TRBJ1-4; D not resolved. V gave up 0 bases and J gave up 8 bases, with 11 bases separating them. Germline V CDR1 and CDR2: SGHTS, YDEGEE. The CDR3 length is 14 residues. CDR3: CASSLGGLSEKLFF. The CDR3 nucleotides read TGTGCCAGCAGCTTGGGCGGACTCTCCGAAAAACTGTTTTTT.

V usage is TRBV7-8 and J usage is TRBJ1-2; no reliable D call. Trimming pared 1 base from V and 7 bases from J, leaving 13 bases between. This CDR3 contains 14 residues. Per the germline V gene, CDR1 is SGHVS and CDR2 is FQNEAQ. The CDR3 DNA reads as TGTGCCAGCAGCTTAGGAAGGAGGCCGGGTGGCTACACCTTC. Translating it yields CASSLGRRPGGYTF.

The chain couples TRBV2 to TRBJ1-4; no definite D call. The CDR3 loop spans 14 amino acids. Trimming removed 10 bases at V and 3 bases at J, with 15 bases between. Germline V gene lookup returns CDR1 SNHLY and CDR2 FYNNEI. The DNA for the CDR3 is TGTGCCACAGAGGGAGGGCCCTCTAATGAAAAACTGTTTTTT. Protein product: CATEGGPSNEKLFF.

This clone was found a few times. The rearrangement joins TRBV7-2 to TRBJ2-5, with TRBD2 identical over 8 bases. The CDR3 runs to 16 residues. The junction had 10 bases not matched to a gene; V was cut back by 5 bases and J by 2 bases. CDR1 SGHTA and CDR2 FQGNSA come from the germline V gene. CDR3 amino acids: CASSARAGAPQETQYF. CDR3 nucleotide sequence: TGTGCCAGCAGCGCCAGAGCGGGAGCCCCACAAGAGACCCAGTACTTC.

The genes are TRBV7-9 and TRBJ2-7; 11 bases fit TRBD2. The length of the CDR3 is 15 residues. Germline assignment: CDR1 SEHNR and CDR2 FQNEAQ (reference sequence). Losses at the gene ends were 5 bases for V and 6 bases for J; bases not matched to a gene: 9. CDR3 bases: TGTGCCAGCAGCCCGTCTAGCGGGAGGCGGGGCGAGCAGTACTTC. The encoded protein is CASSPSSGRRGEQYF.

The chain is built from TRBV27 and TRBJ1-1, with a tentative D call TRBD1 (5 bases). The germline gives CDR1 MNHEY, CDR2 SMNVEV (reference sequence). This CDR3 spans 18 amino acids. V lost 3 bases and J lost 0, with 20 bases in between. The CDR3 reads CASSFGGINLGLNTEAFF. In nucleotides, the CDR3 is TGTGCCAGCAGTTTTGGGGGGATTAACCTAGGGTTGAACACTGAAGCTTTCTTT.

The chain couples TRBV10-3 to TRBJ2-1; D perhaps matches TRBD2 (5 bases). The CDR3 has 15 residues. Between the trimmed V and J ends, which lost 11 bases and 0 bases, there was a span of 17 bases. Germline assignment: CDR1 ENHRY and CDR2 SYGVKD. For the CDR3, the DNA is TGTGCCTACCTGCGAGAGGGCACCTCCTACAATGAGCAGTTCTTC. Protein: CAYLREGTSYNEQFF.

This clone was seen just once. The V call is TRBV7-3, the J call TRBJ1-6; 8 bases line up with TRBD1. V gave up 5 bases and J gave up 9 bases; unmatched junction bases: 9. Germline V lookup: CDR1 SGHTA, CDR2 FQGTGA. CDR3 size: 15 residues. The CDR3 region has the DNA TGTGCCAGCAGCCTCACAGGGGGTAGCGTTTCACCCCTCCACTTT. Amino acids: CASSLTGGSVSPLHF.

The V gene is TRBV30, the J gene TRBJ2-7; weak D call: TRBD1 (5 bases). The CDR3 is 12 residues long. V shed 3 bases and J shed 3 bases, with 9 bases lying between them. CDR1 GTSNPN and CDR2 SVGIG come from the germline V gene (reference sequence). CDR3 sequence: CAWRGLFYEQYF. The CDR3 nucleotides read TGTGCCTGGAGGGGGCTCTTCTACGAGCAGTACTTC. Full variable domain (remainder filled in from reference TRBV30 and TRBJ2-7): SQTIHQWPATLVQPVGSPLSLECTVEGTSNPNLYWYRQAAGRGLQLLFYSVGIGQISSEVPQNLSASRPQDRQFILSSKKLLLSDSGFYLCAWRGLFYEQYFGPGTRLTVT.

The CDR3 DNA reads as TGCGCCAGCAGTCCAACAGGGGGCACAGATACGCAGTATTTT. Translating gives CASSPTGGTDTQYF. This rearrangement joins TRBV5-1 to TRBJ2-3; 7 nucleotides align to TRBD1. The J segment lost 1 base and the V segment lost 5 bases, leaving 4 bases of the junction unmatched. Germline V gene data show CDR1 as SGHRS and CDR2 as YFSETQ. The CDR3 runs to 14 residues.

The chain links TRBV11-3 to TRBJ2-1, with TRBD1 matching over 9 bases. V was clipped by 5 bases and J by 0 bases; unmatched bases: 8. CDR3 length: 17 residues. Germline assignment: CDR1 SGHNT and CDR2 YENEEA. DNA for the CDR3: TGTGCCAGCAGCCGTTTGACAGGGGGTAGCTCCTACAATGAGCAGTTCTTC. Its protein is CASSRLTGGSSYNEQFF.